These T cell receptor beta chains were read from a single sample in a study of Ad26.COV2.S vaccination and SARS-CoV-2 variants. The protocol was immunoSEQ multiplex PCR, while the TCRdb copy is restricted to in-frame clones and leaves out a portion. The table records 400,000 to 500,000 clones, 85% to 90% of them present only once. The input for sequencing was peripheral blood, taken in a trial of Ad26.COV2.S vaccine versus placebo. The origin of the receptors is a person between 18 and 65 years old who received the Ad26.COV2.S COVID-19 vaccine or a placebo. Each CDR3 is given without its conserved first and last residue. A D gene is named only where the DNA matches it firmly.

v_gene: TRBV5-1
d_gene: TRBD1
CDR3aa: ASSLSEGTDFTYEQY

v_gene: TRBV7-8
d_gene: NA
CDR3aa: ASSLAITLRVQY

v_gene: TRBV4-2
d_gene: NA
CDR3aa: ASSQGPGISNQPQH

v_gene: TRBV12-3/TRBV12-4
d_gene: NA
CDR3aa: ASSLIGLYEQY

v_gene: TRBV28
d_gene: NA
CDR3aa: ASNNPNTGELF

v_gene: TRBV7-6
d_gene: TRBD2
CDR3aa: ASWGLEETQY

v_gene: TRBV5-6
d_gene: NA
CDR3aa: ASSLGPLANYGYT

v_gene: TRBV19
d_gene: NA
CDR3aa: ASSEDRDTDTQY

v_gene: TRBV4-3
d_gene: NA
CDR3aa: ASSQDGGPEKLF

v_gene: TRBV7-9
d_gene: NA
CDR3aa: ASSPQSGGDTEAF

v_gene: TRBV6-5
d_gene: NA
CDR3aa: ASSSPRDNYGYT

v_gene: TRBV10-3
d_gene: TRBD2
CDR3aa: AIRTTSERDEQF

v_gene: TRBV6-4
d_gene: TRBD2
CDR3aa: ASSPASGSYEQY

v_gene: TRBV19
d_gene: NA
CDR3aa: ASRFRGPYNSPLH

v_gene: TRBV4-3
d_gene: NA
CDR3aa: ASSHSRTDLLGYGYT

v_gene: TRBV2
d_gene: NA
CDR3aa: ASQTPSSYNEQF

v_gene: TRBV4-3
d_gene: NA
CDR3aa: ASSHLLAQAKNIQY

v_gene: TRBV4-3
d_gene: TRBD2
CDR3aa: ASSQESSSPGRLAGGTDTQY

v_gene: TRBV4-1
d_gene: NA
CDR3aa: ASSQRGPYEQY

v_gene: TRBV30
d_gene: NA
CDR3aa: AWRGTPSITGELF

v_gene: TRBV2
d_gene: NA
CDR3aa: ASSGITANYGYT

v_gene: TRBV5-8
d_gene: NA
CDR3aa: ASSSTLEAF

v_gene: TRBV27
d_gene: TRBD1
CDR3aa: ASSPTNRGPIEAF